These 15 T cell receptor beta chains originate from one sample sequenced in a study of T-cell memory formation after mild COVID-19. TCRdb called the 5' RACE reads again in MiXCR, with one record for every CDR3 protein. The sample lists under 450,000 distinct CDR3 sequences, under 25% occurring once. Sequencing was performed on PBMCs or a T cell subset sorted from them (not recorded which). Source of these receptors: an adult woman who had mild COVID-19 (a few samples of this study predate the infection). Cell type and time point are not known.

The V and J genes are TRBV7-9 and TRBJ2-1; D gene ambiguous. CDR3 length: 14 amino acids. V dropped 3 bases and J dropped 9 bases, with 15 bases sitting between them. The V gene's germline CDR1 is SEHNR and CDR2 FQNEAQ (reference sequence). For the CDR3, the DNA is TGTGCCAGCAGCTTCGCTACTCTGGGTAGTGAGCAGTTCTTC. Translated, it gives CASSFATLGSEQFF.

This sequence joins TRBV6-5 and TRBJ1-2, with 8 bases fitting TRBD1. Germline CDR1 reads MNHEY; CDR2 reads SVGAGI. This CDR3 has 15 amino acids. V was clipped by 6 bases and J by 4 bases; unmatched bases: 10. The CDR3 coding sequence is TGTGCCAGCAGATCACTAGTACAGGGGGGCTATGGCTACACCTTC. Protein sequence: CASRSLVQGGYGYTF.

This clonotype was counted only a few times. The chain recombines TRBV12-3 or TRBV12-4 with TRBJ2-3; D remains ambiguous. CDR3 length: 12 amino acids. V was pared by 8 bases and J by 6 bases, with 12 bases between. CDR3 region: CASGAPEDTQYF. Written as DNA, the CDR3 is TGTGCCAGCGGCGCCCCCGAGGATACGCAGTATTTT.

This clonotype turned up a few times. The chain links TRBV4-3 to TRBJ2-3; tentatively, D is TRBD2 (6 bases). Trimming stripped 0 bases from V and 0 bases from J, with 13 bases between. The V gene's germline CDR1 is LGHNA and CDR2 YSLEER. This CDR3 region has 17 residues. The DNA of the CDR3 is TGCGCCAGCAGCCAAGATCCTGGCGGGACCAGCACAGATACGCAGTATTTT. This codes for CASSQDPGGTSTDTQYF.

The chain is built from TRBV20-1 and TRBJ2-3; no definite D call. Trimming stripped 0 bases from V and 6 bases from J, with 16 bases between. There are 15 residues in the CDR3. Germline-derived CDR1 and CDR2 are DFQATT and SNEGSKA (reference sequence). CDR3: CSARDSEVGPDTQYF. DNA of the CDR3: TGCAGTGCTAGAGATAGTGAGGTAGGCCCGGATACGCAGTATTTT.

V and J are TRBV5-1 and TRBJ2-5; 7 bases agree with TRBD1. J gave up 4 bases and V 0 bases, and 6 bases lay outside the gene matches. The CDR3 is 15 amino acids. Germline CDR1 reads SGHRS; CDR2 reads YFSETQ. The CDR3, as DNA: TGCGCCAGCAGCTTGGGACAGGGTACACCAGAGACCCAGTACTTC. Its translation: CASSLGQGTPETQYF.

This sequence joins TRBV12-3 or TRBV12-4 and TRBJ2-2, with 8 nucleotides matching TRBD1. V shed 7 bases and J 3 bases; nucleotides not matched to a gene: 4. This CDR3 contains 14 residues. The CDR3 here is CASTPGQDTGELFF. CDR3 coding DNA: TGTGCCAGCACCCCGGGACAGGACACCGGGGAGCTGTTTTTT.

The chain has TRBV4-3 and TRBJ1-1; TRBD1 matches at 7 bases. Germline CDR1 LGHNA, CDR2 YSLEER. V lost 2 bases and J lost 8; bases outside the gene matches: 5. This CDR3 is 13 amino acids long. The CDR3 loop reads CASSQRRGREAFF. CDR3 in DNA: TGCGCCAGCAGCCAACGAAGGGGGCGGGAAGCTTTCTTT.

The chain carries TRBV7-6 and TRBJ2-3; D is possibly TRBD1 or TRBD2 (5 bases each). Germline V CDR1 and CDR2: SGHVS, FNYEAQ. The V end lost 5 bases, the J end lost 4 bases, and 16 bases lay between the germline ends. This CDR3 comprises 15 residues. For the CDR3, the DNA is TGTGCCAGCAGCCGGGACGACGGACCGGCAGATACGCAGTATTTT. As protein: CASSRDDGPADTQYF.

The genes are TRBV18 and TRBJ1-1, with D tentatively TRBD1 (6 bases). Germline V gene data show CDR1 as KGHSH and CDR2 as LQKENI. Trimming stripped 3 bases from V and 7 bases from J, with 18 bases between. The CDR3 is made up of 15 amino acids. Written as DNA, the CDR3 is TGTGCCAGCTCACCTGATCAGGGGATGCATATTGAAGCTTTCTTT. Its translation: CASSPDQGMHIEAFF.

The chain employs TRBV7-8 and TRBJ1-1; a weak D match, TRBD1 (5 bases). The germline V and J ends were trimmed by 5 bases and 1 base, with 14 bases remaining between them. The CDR3 consists of 15 residues. Looked up from germline, CDR1 is SGHVS and CDR2 is FQNEAQ. The CDR3 DNA reads as TGTGCCAGCAGCCCCTCGGGGGTCGGGAACACTGAAGCTTTCTTT. This translates into CASSPSGVGNTEAFF.

The chain links TRBV20-1 to TRBJ2-7, with 8 bases lining up with TRBD1. CDR1 and CDR2 from the germline V gene are DFQATT and SNEGSKA (reference sequence). After removal of 1 base from V and 7 bases from J, the junction contained 9 bases not matched to a gene. This CDR3 has 14 amino acids. The CDR3 sequence is CSARAGTGPREQYF. For the CDR3, the DNA is TGCAGTGCTAGAGCCGGGACAGGACCTCGAGAGCAGTACTTC.

This clonotype was detected only a few times. This chain uses TRBV12-3 or TRBV12-4 with TRBJ1-1; TRBD1 might be the D (5 bases). This CDR3 is 16 amino acids long. V lost 0 bases and J lost 1, with 12 bases in between. The DNA for the CDR3 is TGTGCCAGCAGTTTAGCCCTGGGACGGAAGAACACTGAAGCTTTCTTT. This translates into CASSLALGRKNTEAFF.

This sequence joins TRBV27 and TRBJ2-4; D gene ambiguous. From germline, CDR1 is MNHEY and CDR2 SMNVEV (reference sequence). CDR3 length: 13 residues. V lost 4 bases, J lost 6 bases, and 10 bases lay in between. This chain's CDR3 is CASSYNSLNIQYF. CDR3 nucleotide sequence: TGTGCCAGCAGTTATAACAGCCTAAACATTCAGTACTTC.

This clonotype occurred a few times. The genes are TRBV30 and TRBJ2-3; D is unclear. The CDR3 consists of 11 residues. V dropped 0 bases and J dropped 4 bases, with 2 bases sitting between them. Germline CDR1 reads GTSNPN; CDR2 reads SVGIG (reference sequence). This CDR3 is CAWSVPDTQYF. The CDR3 DNA reads as TGTGCCTGGAGTGTACCAGATACGCAGTATTTT.